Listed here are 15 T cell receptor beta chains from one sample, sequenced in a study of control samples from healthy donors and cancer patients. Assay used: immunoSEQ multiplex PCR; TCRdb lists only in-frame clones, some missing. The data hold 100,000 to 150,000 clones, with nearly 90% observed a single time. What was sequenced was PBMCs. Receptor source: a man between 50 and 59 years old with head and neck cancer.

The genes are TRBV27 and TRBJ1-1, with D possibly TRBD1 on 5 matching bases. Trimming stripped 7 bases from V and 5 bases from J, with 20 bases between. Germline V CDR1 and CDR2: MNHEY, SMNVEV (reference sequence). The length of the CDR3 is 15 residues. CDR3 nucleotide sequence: TGTGCCAGCACCCCGGGACGGGGCTTTAGAACTGAAGCTTTCTTT. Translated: CASTPGRGFRTEAFF.

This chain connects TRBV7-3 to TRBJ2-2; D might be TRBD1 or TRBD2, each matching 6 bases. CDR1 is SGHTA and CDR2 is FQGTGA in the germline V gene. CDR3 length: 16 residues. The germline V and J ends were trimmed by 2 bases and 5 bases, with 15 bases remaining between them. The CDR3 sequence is CASSLWQGTETGELFF. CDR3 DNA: TGTGCCAGCAGCTTATGGCAGGGGACTGAAACCGGGGAGCTGTTTTTT. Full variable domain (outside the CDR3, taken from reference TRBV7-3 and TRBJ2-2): GAGVSQTPSNKVTEKGKYVELRCDPISGHTALYWYRQSLGQGPEFLIYFQGTGAADDSGLPNDRFFAVRPEGSVSTLKIQRTERGDSAVYLCASSLWQGTETGELFFGEGSRLTVL.

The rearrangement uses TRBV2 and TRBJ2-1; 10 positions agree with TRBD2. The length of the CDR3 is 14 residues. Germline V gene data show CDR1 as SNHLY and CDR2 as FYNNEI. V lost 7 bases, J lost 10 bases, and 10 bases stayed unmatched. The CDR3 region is CASILAGARAEQFF. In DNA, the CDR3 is TGTGCCAGCATCCTAGCGGGGGCCCGAGCGGAGCAGTTCTTC.

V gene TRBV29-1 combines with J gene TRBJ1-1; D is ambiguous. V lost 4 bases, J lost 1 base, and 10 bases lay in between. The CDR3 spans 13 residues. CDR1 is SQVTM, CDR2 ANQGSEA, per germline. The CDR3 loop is CSVGDEKNTEAFF. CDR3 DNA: TGCAGCGTTGGTGACGAGAAGAACACTGAAGCTTTCTTT.

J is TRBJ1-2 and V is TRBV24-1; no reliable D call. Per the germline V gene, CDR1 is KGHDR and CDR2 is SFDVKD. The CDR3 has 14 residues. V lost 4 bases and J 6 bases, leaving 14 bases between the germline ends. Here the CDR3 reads CATSDSPLVNGYTF. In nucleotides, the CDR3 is TGTGCCACCAGTGACTCCCCGCTGGTGAATGGCTACACCTTC.

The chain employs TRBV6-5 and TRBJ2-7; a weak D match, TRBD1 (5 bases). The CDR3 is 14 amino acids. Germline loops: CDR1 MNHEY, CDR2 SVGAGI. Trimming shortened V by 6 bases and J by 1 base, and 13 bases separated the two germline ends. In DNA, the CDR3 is TGTGCCAGCAGGTACGGCGCAGGGTCCTACGAGCAGTACTTC. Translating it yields CASRYGAGSYEQYF.

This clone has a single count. The CDR3 DNA follows: TGTGCCAGTAGTCCGGACGGATTTCAAGGCTACACCTTC. Its protein product is CASSPDGFQGYTF. The chain links TRBV19 to TRBJ1-2; D is unresolved. The CDR3 spans 13 residues. The germline V and J ends were trimmed by 5 bases and 8 bases, with 15 bases remaining between them. The germline gives CDR1 LNHDA, CDR2 SQIVND (reference sequence). The full variable domain, with the rest looked up from reference TRBV19 and TRBJ1-2, is DGGITQSPKYLFRKEGQNVTLSCEQNLNHDAMYWYRQDPGQGLRLIYYSQIVNDFQKGDIAEGYSVSREKKESFPLTVTSAQKNPTAFYLCASSPDGFQGYTFGSGTRLTVV.

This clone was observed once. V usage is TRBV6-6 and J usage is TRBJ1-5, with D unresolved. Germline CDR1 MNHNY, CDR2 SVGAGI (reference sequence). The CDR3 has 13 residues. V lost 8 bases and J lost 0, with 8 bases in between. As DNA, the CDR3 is TGTGCCAGCGGAACCAATAGCAATCAGCCCCAGCATTTT. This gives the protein CASGTNSNQPQHF.

The CDR3 region has the DNA TGTGCCAGCAGCATCGGGCCCGTGACTGAAGCTTTCTTT. Its protein product is CASSIGPVTEAFF. This chain uses TRBV11-1 with TRBJ1-1, with no clear D. The CDR3 runs to 13 residues. V was cut by 5 bases and J by 5 bases, with 12 bases left in between. Germline CDR1 reads SGHAT; CDR2 reads FQDESV (reference sequence).

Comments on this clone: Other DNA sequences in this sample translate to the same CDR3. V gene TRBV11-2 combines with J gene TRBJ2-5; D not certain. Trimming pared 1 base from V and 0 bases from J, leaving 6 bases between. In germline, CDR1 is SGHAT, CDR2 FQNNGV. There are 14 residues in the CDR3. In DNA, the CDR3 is TGTGCCAGCAGCTTAGGTGGCTACCAAGAGACCCAGTACTTC. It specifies CASSLGGYQETQYF.

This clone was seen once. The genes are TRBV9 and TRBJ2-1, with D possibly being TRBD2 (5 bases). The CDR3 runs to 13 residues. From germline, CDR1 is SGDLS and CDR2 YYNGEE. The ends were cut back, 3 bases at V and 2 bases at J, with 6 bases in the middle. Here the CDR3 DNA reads TGTGCCAGCAGCGACGGGACCTACAATGAGCAGTTCTTC. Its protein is CASSDGTYNEQFF.

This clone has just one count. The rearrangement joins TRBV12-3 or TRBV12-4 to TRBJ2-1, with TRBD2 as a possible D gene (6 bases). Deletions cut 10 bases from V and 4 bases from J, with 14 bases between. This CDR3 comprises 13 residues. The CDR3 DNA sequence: TGTGCCACCACGACGGGGAGGTACAATGAGCAGTTCTTC. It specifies CATTTGRYNEQFF.

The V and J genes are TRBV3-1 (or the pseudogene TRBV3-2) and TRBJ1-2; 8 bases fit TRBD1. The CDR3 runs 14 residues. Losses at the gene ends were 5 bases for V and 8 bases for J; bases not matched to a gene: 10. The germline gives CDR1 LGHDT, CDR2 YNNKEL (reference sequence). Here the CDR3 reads CASSSHDRGGGYTF. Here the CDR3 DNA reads TGTGCCAGCAGCTCCCACGACAGGGGAGGCGGCTACACCTTC.

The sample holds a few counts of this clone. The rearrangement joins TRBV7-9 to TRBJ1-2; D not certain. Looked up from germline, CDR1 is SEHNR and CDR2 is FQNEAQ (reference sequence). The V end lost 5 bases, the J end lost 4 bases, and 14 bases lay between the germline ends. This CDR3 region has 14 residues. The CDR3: CASSPSFLFYGYTF. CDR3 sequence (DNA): TGTGCCAGCAGCCCTTCCTTCCTTTTCTATGGCTACACCTTC.

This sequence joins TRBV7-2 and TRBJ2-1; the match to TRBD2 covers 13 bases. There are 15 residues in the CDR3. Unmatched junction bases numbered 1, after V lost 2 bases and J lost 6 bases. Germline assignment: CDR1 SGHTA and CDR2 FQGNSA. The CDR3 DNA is TGTGCCAGCAGCTTATGGACTAGCGGGAGCAATGAGCAGTTCTTC. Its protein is CASSLWTSGSNEQFF. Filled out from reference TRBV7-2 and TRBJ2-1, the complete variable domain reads GAGVSQSPSNKVTEKGKDVELRCDPISGHTALYWYRQSLGQGLEFLIYFQGNSAPDKSGLPSDRFSAERTGGSVSTLTIQRTQQEDSAVYLCASSLWTSGSNEQFFGPGTRLTVL.